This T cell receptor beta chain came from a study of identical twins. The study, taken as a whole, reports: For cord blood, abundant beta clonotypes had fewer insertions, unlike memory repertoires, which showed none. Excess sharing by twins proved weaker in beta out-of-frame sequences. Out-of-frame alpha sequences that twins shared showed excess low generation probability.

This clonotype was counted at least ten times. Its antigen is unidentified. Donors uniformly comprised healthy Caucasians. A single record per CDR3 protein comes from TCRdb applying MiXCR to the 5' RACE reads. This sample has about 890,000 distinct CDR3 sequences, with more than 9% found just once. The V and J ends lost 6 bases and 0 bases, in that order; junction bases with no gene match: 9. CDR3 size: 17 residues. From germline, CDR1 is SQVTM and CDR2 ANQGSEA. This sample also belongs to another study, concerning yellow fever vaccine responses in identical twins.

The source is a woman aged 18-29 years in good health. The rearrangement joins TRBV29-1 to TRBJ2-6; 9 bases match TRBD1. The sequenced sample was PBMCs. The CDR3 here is CSVPQGATFSGANVLTF. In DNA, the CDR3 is TGCAGCGTGCCACAGGGGGCAACCTTCTCTGGGGCCAACGTCCTGACTTTC. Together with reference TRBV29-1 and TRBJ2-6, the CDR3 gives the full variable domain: SAVISQKPSRDICQRGTSLTIQCQVDSQVTMMFWYRQQPGQSLTLIATANQGSEATYESGFVIDKFPISRPNLTFSTLTVSNMSPEDSSIYLCSVPQGATFSGANVLTFGAGSRLTVL.